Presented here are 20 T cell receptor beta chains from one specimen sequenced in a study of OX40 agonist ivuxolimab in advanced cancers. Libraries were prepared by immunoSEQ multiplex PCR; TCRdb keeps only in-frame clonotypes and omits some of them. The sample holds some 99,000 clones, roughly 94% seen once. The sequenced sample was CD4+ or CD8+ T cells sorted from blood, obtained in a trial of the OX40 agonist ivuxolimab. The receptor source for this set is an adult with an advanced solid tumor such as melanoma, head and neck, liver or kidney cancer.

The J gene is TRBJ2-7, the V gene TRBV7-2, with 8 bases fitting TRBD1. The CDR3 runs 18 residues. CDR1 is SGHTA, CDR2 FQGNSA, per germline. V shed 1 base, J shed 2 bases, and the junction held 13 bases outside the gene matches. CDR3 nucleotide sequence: TGTGCCAGCAGCTTAGTTCTCGACAGGGGAAGGCCAGCCTACGAGCAGTACTTC. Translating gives CASSLVLDRGRPAYEQYF.

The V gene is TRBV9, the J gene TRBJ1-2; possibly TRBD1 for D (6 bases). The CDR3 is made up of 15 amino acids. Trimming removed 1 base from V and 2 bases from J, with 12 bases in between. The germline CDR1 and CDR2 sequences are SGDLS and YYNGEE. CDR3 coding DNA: TGTGCCAGCAGCGTAAGCCCCCAGGGGAACTATGGCTACACCTTC. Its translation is CASSVSPQGNYGYTF. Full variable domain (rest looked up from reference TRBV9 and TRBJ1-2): DSGVTQTPKHLITATGQRVTLRCSPRSGDLSVYWYQQSLDQGLQFLIQYYNGEERAKGNILERFSAQQFPDLHSELNLSSLELGDSALYFCASSVSPQGNYGYTFGSGTRLTVV.

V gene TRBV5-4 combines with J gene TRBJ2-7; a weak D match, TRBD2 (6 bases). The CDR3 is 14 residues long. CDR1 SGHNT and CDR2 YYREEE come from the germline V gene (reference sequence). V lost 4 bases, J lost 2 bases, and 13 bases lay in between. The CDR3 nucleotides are TGTGCCAGCAGCGGGGGGACTTCTGCCTACGAGCAGTACTTC. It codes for CASSGGTSAYEQYF.

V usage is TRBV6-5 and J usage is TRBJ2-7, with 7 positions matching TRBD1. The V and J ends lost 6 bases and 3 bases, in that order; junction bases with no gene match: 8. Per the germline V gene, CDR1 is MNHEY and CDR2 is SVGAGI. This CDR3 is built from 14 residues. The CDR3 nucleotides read TGTGCCAGCAGACGGGACAGCCGGGGCTACGAGCAGTACTTC. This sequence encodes CASRRDSRGYEQYF.

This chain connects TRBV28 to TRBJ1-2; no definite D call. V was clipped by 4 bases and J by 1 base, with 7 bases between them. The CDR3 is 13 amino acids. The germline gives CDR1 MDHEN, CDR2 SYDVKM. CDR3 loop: CASSSGVNYGYTF. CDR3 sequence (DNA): TGTGCCAGCAGTTCCGGGGTTAACTATGGCTACACCTTC.

For the CDR3, the DNA is TGTGCCAGCAGTCGAAGGGTGGACAGGGGGCATGGCGGGGAGCTGTTTTTT. This sequence encodes CASSRRVDRGHGGELFF. The V call is TRBV5-5, the J call TRBJ2-2; 11 bases match TRBD1. This CDR3 has 17 amino acids. Germline V lookup: CDR1 SGHKS, CDR2 YYEKEE (reference sequence). V lost 5 bases and J lost 7; bases outside the gene matches: 13.

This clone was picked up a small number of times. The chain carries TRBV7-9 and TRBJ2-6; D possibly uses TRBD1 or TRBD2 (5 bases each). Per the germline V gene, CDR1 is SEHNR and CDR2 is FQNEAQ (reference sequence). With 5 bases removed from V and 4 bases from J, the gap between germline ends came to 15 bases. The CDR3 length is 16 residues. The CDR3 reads CASSPGRPPGANVLTF. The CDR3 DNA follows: TGTGCCAGCAGCCCGGGACGACCTCCGGGGGCCAACGTCCTGACTTTC.

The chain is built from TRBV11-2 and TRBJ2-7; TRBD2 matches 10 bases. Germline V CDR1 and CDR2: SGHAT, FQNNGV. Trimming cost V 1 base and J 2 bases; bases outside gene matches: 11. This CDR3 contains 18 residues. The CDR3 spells CASSLAASGGSPTYEQYF. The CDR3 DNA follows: TGTGCCAGCAGCTTAGCGGCTAGCGGGGGCTCACCGACCTACGAGCAGTACTTC.

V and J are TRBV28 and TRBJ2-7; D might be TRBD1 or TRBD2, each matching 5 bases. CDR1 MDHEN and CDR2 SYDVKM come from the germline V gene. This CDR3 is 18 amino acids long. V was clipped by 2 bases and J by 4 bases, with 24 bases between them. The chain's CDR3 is CASSLISGIGRVGYEQYF. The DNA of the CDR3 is TGTGCCAGCAGTTTAATATCGGGGATAGGCAGGGTAGGTTACGAGCAGTACTTC. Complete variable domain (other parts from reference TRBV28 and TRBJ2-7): DVKVTQSSRYLVKRTGEKVFLECVQDMDHENMFWYRQDPGLGLRLIYFSYDVKMKEKGDIPEGYSVSREKKERFSLILESASTNQTSMYLCASSLISGIGRVGYEQYFGPGTRLTVT.

For the CDR3, the DNA is TGTGCCAGCAGTAACCGGGACAGAAACTTCTATGGCTACACCTTC. Its protein is CASSNRDRNFYGYTF. The V gene is TRBV6-5, the J gene TRBJ1-2, with 7 bases fitting TRBD1. Germline V CDR1 and CDR2: MNHEY, SVGAGI. CDR3 length: 15 residues. Losses at the gene ends were 5 bases for V and 4 bases for J; bases not matched to a gene: 10.

CDR3 coding DNA: TGCGCCAGCAGCTCCCTAGCGGGTTCGTACAATGAGCAGTTCTTC. It yields the protein CASSSLAGSYNEQFF. The gene calls are TRBV5-1 and TRBJ2-1; 8 bases map to TRBD2. CDR1 SGHRS and CDR2 YFSETQ come from the germline V gene. With V trimmed by 3 bases and J by 4 bases, 6 bases remained unmatched. The CDR3 loop spans 15 amino acids.

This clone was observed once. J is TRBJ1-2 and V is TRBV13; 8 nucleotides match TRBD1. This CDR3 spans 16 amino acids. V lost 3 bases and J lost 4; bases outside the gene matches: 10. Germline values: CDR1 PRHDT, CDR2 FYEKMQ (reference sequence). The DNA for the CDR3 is TGTGCCAGCAGCTTTAGGACAGGGTCGCTCGTCTATGGCTACACCTTC. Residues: CASSFRTGSLVYGYTF.

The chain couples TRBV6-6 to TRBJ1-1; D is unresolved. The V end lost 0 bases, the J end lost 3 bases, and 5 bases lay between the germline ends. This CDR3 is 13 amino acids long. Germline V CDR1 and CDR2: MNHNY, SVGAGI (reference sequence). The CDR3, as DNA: TGTGCCAGCAGTTACTCCGATTACACTGAAGCTTTCTTT. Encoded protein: CASSYSDYTEAFF.

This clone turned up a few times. This chain's CDR3 is CASSYSGDQPQHF. The CDR3 coding sequence is TGTGCCAGCAGTTACAGCGGGGATCAGCCCCAGCATTTT. The rearrangement uses TRBV6-6 and TRBJ1-5, with unresolved D. CDR3 length equals 13 residues. V was clipped by 2 bases and J by 5 bases, with 7 bases between them. CDR1 and CDR2 (germline): MNHNY, SVGAGI (reference sequence).

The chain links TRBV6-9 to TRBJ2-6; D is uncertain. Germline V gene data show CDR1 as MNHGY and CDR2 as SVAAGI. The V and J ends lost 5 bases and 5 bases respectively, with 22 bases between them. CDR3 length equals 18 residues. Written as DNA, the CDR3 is TGTGCCAGCAGTCCTTCGCGCTTACGACAAAGTCGGGCCAACGTCCTGACTTTC. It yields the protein CASSPSRLRQSRANVLTF.

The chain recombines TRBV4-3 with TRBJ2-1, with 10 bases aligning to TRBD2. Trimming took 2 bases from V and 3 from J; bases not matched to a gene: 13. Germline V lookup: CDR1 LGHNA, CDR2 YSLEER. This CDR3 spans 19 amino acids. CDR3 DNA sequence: TGCGCCAGCAGCCAACTAGGTAGCGGGAGGCCGACCCACTACAATGAGCAGTTCTTC. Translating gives CASSQLGSGRPTHYNEQFF.

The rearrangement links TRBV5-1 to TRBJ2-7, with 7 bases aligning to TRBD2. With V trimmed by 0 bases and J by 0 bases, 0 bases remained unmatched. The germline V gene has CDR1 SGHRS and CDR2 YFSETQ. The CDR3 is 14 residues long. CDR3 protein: CASSLAGGSYEQYF. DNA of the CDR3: TGCGCCAGCAGCTTGGCGGGGGGCTCCTACGAGCAGTACTTC.

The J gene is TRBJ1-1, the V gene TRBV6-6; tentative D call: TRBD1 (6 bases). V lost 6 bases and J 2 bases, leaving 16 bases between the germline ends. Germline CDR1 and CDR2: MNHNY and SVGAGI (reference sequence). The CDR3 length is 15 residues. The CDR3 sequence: CASSPGGSLNTEAFF. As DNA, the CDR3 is TGTGCCAGCAGCCCGGGGGGCAGCCTCAACACTGAAGCTTTCTTT.

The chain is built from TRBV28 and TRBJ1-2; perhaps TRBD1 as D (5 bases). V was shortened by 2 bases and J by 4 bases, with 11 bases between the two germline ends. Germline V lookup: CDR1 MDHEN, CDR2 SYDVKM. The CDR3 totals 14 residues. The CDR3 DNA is TGTGCCAGCAGTTTAGCGGGGGGTATCTATGGCTACACCTTC. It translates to CASSLAGGIYGYTF.

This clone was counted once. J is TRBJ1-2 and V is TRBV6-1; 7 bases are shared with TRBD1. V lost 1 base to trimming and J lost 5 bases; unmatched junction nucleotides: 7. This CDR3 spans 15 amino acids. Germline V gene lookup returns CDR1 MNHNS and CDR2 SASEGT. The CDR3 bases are TGTGCCAGCAGTGAAGGACAGGGAGGGATTTATGGCTACACCTTC. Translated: CASSEGQGGIYGYTF.